This T cell receptor (beta chain) came from a study of OX40 agonist ivuxolimab in advanced cancers. The wider study: Treatment of patients was with ivuxolimab, an agonistic anti-OX40 (CD134) antibody.

Assay: immunoSEQ multiplex PCR; the TCRdb copy retains only in-frame clones and omits some. The sample lists approximately 68,000 clones, 75% to 95% occurring once. Source: CD4+ or CD8+ T cells sorted from blood, taken in a trial of the OX40 agonist ivuxolimab. The clonotype was recovered from an adult with an advanced solid tumor such as melanoma, head and neck, liver or kidney cancer.

The CDR3 DNA reads as TGTGCCAGCAGCCAAGATTGGGATGGGACAGGCCATGGCTACACCTTC. As protein: CASSQDWDGTGHGYTF. The rearrangement uses TRBV4-2 and TRBJ1-2; 8 bases are shared with TRBD1. Germline V gene data show CDR1 as LGHNA and CDR2 as YNFKEQ. The CDR3 is 16 amino acids. Trimming cost V 0 bases and J 6 bases; bases outside gene matches: 9.